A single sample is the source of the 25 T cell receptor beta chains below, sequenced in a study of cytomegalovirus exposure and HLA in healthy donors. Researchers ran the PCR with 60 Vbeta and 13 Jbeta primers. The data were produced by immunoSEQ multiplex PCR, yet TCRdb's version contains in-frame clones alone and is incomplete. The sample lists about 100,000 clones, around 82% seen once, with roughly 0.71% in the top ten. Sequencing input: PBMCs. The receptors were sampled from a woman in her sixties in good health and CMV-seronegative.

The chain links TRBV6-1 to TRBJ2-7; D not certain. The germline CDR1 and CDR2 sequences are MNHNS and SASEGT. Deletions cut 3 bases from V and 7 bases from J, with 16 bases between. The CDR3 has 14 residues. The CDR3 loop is CASSDKPGTGEQYF. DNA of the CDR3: TGTGCCAGCAGTGATAAGCCCGGAACGGGTGAGCAGTACTTC.

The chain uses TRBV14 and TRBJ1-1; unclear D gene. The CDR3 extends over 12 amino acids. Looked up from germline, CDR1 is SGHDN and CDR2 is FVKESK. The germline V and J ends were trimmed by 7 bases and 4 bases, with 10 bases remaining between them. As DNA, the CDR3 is TGTGCCAGCAAGAGATCTGGCACTGAAGCTTTCTTT. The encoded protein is CASKRSGTEAFF.

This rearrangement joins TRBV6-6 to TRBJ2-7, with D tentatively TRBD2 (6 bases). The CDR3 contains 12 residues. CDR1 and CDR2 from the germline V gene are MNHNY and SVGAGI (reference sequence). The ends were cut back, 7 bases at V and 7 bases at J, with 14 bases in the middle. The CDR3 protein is CASMRRAGEQYF. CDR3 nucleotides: TGTGCCAGCATGAGGAGGGCGGGGGAGCAGTACTTC.

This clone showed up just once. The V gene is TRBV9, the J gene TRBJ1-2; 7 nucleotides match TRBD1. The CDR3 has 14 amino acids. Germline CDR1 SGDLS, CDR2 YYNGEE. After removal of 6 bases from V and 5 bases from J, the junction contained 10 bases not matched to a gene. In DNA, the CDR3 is TGTGCCAGCACGGGGACAGAAAACTTTTATGGCTACACCTTC. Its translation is CASTGTENFYGYTF. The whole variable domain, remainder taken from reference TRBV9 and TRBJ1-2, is DSGVTQTPKHLITATGQRVTLRCSPRSGDLSVYWYQQSLDQGLQFLIQYYNGEERAKGNILERFSAQQFPDLHSELNLSSLELGDSALYFCASTGTENFYGYTFGSGTRLTVV.

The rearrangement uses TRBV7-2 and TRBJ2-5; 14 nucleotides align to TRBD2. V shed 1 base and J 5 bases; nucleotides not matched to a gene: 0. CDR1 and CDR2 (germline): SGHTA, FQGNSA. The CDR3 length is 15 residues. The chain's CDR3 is CASSLGLAGGETQYF. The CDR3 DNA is TGTGCCAGCAGCTTAGGACTAGCGGGAGGGGAGACCCAGTACTTC.

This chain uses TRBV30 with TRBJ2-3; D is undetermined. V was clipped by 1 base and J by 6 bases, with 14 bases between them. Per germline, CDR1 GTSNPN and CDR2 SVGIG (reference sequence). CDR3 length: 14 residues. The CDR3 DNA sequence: TGTGCCTGGAGTGATTTTGGCCAGTACGATACGCAGTATTTT. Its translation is CAWSDFGQYDTQYF.

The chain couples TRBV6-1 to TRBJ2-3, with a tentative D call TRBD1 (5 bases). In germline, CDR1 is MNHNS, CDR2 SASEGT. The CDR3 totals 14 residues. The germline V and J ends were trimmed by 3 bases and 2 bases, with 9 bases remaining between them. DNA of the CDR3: TGTGCCAGCAGTGATGGGGCCCCCACAGATACGCAGTATTTT. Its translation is CASSDGAPTDTQYF.

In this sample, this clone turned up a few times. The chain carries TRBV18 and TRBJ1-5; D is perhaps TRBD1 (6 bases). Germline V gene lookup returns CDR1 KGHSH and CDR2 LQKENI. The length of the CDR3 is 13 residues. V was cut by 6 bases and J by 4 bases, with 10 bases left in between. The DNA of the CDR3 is TGTGCCAGCTCTCTACAGGGAAATCAGCCCCAGCATTTT. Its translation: CASSLQGNQPQHF.

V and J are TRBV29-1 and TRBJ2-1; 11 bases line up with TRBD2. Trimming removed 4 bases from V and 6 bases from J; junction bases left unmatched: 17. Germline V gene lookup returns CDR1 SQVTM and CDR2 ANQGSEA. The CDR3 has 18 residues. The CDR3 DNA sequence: TGCAGCGTTGGGAAGAGCTACGGGGGGCTAGCGGGAGGCAATGAGCAGTTCTTC. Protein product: CSVGKSYGGLAGGNEQFF.

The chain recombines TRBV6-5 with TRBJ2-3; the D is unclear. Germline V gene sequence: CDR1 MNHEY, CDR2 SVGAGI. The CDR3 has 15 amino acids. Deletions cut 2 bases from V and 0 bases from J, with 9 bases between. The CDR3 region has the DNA TGTGCCAGCAGTTACCGCCAGAAGAGCACAGATACGCAGTATTTT. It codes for CASSYRQKSTDTQYF.

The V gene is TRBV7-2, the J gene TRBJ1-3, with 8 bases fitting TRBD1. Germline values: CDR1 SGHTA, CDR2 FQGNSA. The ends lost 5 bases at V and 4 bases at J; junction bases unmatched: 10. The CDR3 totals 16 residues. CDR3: CASSIGQGSTGNTIYF. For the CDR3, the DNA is TGTGCCAGCAGCATAGGACAGGGATCAACCGGAAACACCATATATTTT.

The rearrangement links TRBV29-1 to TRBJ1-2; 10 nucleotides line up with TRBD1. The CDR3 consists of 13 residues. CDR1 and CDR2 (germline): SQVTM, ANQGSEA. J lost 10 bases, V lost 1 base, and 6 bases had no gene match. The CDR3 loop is CSVEGDRGRDYTF. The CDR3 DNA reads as TGCAGCGTTGAAGGGGACAGGGGACGAGACTACACCTTC. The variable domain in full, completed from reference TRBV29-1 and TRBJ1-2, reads SAVISQKPSRDICQRGTSLTIQCQVDSQVTMMFWYRQQPGQSLTLIATANQGSEATYESGFVIDKFPISRPNLTFSTLTVSNMSPEDSSIYLCSVEGDRGRDYTFGSGTRLTVV.

CDR3 protein: CASSPGRGSYSTDTQYF. The CDR3 coding sequence is TGTGCCAGCAGCCCGGGGAGAGGATCTTATAGCACAGATACGCAGTATTTT. The V call is TRBV5-4, the J call TRBJ2-3; D might be TRBD2 (5 bases). CDR3 length: 17 residues. V lost 4 bases and J 0 bases, leaving 18 bases between the germline ends. Germline V gene data show CDR1 as SGHNT and CDR2 as YYREEE (reference sequence). Using reference TRBV5-4 and TRBJ2-3 for the parts outside the CDR3, the full variable domain is ETGVTQSPTHLIKTRGQQVTLRCSSQSGHNTVSWYQQALGQGPQFIFQYYREEENGRGNFPPRFSGLQFPNYSSELNVNALELDDSALYLCASSPGRGSYSTDTQYFGPGTRLTVL.

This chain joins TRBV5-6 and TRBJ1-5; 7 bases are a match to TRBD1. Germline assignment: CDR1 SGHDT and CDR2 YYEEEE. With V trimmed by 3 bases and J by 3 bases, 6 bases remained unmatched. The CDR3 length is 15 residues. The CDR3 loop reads CASSSGQAFNQPQHF. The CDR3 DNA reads TGTGCCAGCAGCTCCGGACAGGCCTTCAATCAGCCCCAGCATTTT. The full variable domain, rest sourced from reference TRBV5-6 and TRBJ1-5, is DAGVTQSPTHLIKTRGQQVTLRCSPKSGHDTVSWYQQALGQGPQFIFQYYEEEERQRGNFPDRFSGHQFPNYSSELNVNALLLGDSALYLCASSSGQAFNQPQHFGDGTRLSIL.

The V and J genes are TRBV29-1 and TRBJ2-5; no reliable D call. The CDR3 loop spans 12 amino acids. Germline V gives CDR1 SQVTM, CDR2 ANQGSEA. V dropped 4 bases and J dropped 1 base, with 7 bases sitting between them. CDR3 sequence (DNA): TGCAGCGTTGGGGCTACCCAAGAGACCCAGTACTTC. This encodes CSVGATQETQYF.

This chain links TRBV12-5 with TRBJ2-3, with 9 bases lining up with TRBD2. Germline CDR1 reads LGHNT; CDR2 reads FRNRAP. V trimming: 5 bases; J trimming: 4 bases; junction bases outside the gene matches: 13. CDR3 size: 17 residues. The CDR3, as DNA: TGTGCTAGTGGTCCTACAATAAGCGGGGGGATAGCAGATACGCAGTATTTT. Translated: CASGPTISGGIADTQYF. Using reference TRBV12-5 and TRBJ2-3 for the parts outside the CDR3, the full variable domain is DARVTQTPRHKVTEMGQEVTMRCQPILGHNTVFWYRQTMMQGLELLAYFRNRAPLDDSGMPKDRFSAEMPDATLATLKIQPSEPRDSAVYFCASGPTISGGIADTQYFGPGTRLTVL.

CDR3 sequence: CAWSVLGANQPQHF. The CDR3 region has the DNA TGTGCCTGGAGTGTACTGGGGGCAAATCAGCCCCAGCATTTT. V gene TRBV30 combines with J gene TRBJ1-5; D is perhaps TRBD1 (6 bases). This CDR3 has 14 residues. Trimming pared 0 bases from V and 4 bases from J, leaving 10 bases between. Germline V gives CDR1 GTSNPN, CDR2 SVGIG (reference sequence).

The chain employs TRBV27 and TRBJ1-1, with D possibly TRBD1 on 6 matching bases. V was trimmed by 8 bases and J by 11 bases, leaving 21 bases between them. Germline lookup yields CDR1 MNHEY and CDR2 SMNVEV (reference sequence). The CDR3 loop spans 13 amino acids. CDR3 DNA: TGTGCCAGCCGTTCGGGGGGCCTAGTTAGGGCTTTCTTT. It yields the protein CASRSGGLVRAFF.

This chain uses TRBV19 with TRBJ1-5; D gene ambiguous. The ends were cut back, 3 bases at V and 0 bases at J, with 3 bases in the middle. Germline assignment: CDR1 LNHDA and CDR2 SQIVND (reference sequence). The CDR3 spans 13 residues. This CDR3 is CASSISSNQPQHF. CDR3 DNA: TGTGCCAGTAGTATCAGTAGCAATCAGCCCCAGCATTTT.

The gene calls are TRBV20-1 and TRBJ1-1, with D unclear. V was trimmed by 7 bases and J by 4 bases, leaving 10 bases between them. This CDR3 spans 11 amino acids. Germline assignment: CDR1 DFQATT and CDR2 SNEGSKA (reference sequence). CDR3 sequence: CSVPGSTEAFF. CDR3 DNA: TGCAGTGTCCCGGGGAGCACTGAAGCTTTCTTT.

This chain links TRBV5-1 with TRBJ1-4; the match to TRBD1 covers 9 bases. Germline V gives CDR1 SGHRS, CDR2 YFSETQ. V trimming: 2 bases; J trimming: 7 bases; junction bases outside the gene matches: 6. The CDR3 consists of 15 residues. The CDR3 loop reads CASSFGDREGEKLFF. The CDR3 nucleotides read TGCGCCAGCAGCTTCGGGGACAGGGAAGGTGAAAAACTGTTTTTT.

CDR3 in DNA: TGTGCCAGCAGCGTATGGGGGCTCACTGAAGCTTTCTTT. This encodes CASSVWGLTEAFF. The rearrangement uses TRBV9 and TRBJ1-1, with D tentatively TRBD1 (6 bases). Trimming left V 1 base short and J 4 bases short, with 8 bases between. The CDR3 has 13 amino acids. Germline CDR1 reads SGDLS; CDR2 reads YYNGEE.

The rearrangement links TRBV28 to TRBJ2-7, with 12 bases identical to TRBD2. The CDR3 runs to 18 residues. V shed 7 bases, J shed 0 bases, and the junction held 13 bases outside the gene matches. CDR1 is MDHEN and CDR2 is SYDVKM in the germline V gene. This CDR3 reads CASNPAGLAGPSSYEQYF. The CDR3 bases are TGTGCCAGCAACCCCGCGGGACTAGCGGGCCCGAGCTCCTACGAGCAGTACTTC.

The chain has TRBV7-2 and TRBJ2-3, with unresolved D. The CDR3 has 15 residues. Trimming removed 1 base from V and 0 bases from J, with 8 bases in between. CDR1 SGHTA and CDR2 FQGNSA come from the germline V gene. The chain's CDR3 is CASSLVGYSTDTQYF. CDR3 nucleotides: TGTGCCAGCAGCTTAGTCGGGTATAGCACAGATACGCAGTATTTT.

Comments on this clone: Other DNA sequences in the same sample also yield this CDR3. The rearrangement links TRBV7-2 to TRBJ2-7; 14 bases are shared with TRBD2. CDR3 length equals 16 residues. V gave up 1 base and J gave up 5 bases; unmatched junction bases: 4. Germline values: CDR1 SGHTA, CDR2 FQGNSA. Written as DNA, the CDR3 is TGTGCCAGCAGCTTAGGACCGGGACTAGCGGGAGACGAGCAGTACTTC. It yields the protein CASSLGPGLAGDEQYF.